The 20 T cell receptor beta chains given below trace back to one sample, sequenced in a study of cytomegalovirus exposure and HLA in healthy donors (dated by TCRdb to 2016 to 2017). Libraries were made using the immunoSEQ multiplex PCR assay. As stored in TCRdb, this immuneACCESS dataset retains in-frame rearrangements with V and J assigned. A fraction of the clones does not appear; measured against another copy, unresolved V genes explain less than half of the discrepancy, and the remainder lacks a known reason. Present in this sample are approximately 150,000 clones, approximately 86% of which were seen just once. The ten largest clones capture less than 3.5% of the sample. The sample taken for sequencing was PBMCs. Every receptor here comes from a man younger than 30 in good health and CMV-seropositive.

This clone was picked up one time. The chain couples TRBV7-2 to TRBJ2-7; 10 nucleotides line up with TRBD1. This CDR3 contains 14 residues. In germline, CDR1 is SGHTA, CDR2 FQGNSA. V shed 5 bases, J shed 6 bases, and the junction held 7 bases outside the gene matches. The CDR3 DNA reads TGTGCCAGCAGCCCAAGGACAGGGGGAACCGAGCAGTACTTC. Its protein is CASSPRTGGTEQYF.

The V call is TRBV7-3, the J call TRBJ1-2, with TRBD1 matching over 8 bases. There are 15 residues in the CDR3. The ends lost 1 base at V and 4 bases at J; junction bases unmatched: 5. The germline CDR1 and CDR2 sequences are SGHTA and FQGTGA. CDR3 in amino acids: CASSLSPGTGYGYTF. The CDR3 DNA sequence: TGTGCCAGCAGCTTAAGTCCCGGGACAGGCTATGGCTACACCTTC.

This chain connects TRBV6-4 to TRBJ2-3, with TRBD2 matching over 14 bases. The CDR3 loop spans 17 amino acids. With 6 bases clipped from V and 4 bases from J, the junction kept 9 bases outside the gene matches. The germline gives CDR1 MRHNA, CDR2 SNTAGT. CDR3 nucleotides: TGTGCCAGCAGCCCCGGGACTAGCGGGAGTGGCGCAGATACGCAGTATTTT. Protein product: CASSPGTSGSGADTQYF.

This sequence joins TRBV4-1 and TRBJ1-4; 8 nucleotides match TRBD1. V shed 2 bases, J shed 0 bases, and the junction held 2 bases outside the gene matches. This CDR3 region has 16 residues. From germline, CDR1 is MGHRA and CDR2 YSYEKL. Written as DNA, the CDR3 is TGCGCCAGCAGCCAACAGGGGGCAGCAACTAATGAAAAACTGTTTTTT. Its protein product is CASSQQGAATNEKLFF.

In its sample, this clone was seen a few times. The chain employs TRBV27 and TRBJ2-6, with unresolved D. This CDR3 comprises 13 residues. CDR1 is MNHEY and CDR2 is SMNVEV in the germline V gene (reference sequence). Trimming removed 4 bases at V and 3 bases at J, with 4 bases between. CDR3 amino acids: CASSSIGANVLTF. The DNA of the CDR3 is TGTGCCAGCAGTTCCATTGGGGCCAACGTCCTGACTTTC.

This chain connects TRBV2 to TRBJ2-5; 8 nucleotides line up with TRBD1. V shed 5 bases and J 2 bases; nucleotides not matched to a gene: 13. The CDR3 is 17 amino acids. The germline CDR1 and CDR2 sequences are SNHLY and FYNNEI. Here the CDR3 DNA reads TGTGCCAGCAGTCCTCCCGCCGACAGGGGATGGCAAGAGACCCAGTACTTC. This gives the protein CASSPPADRGWQETQYF.

The chain combines TRBV25-1 with TRBJ1-1, with a tentative D call TRBD1 (5 bases). Trimming stripped 7 bases from V and 3 bases from J, with 15 bases between. The germline CDR1 and CDR2 sequences are MGHDK and SYGVNS. CDR3 length: 14 amino acids. Written as DNA, the CDR3 is TGTGCCAGCACGAGGGGTTGGGGGGACACTGAAGCTTTCTTT. Amino acid sequence: CASTRGWGDTEAFF.

This chain connects TRBV7-9 to TRBJ1-2, with no clear D. The CDR3 contains 12 residues. Germline V lookup: CDR1 SEHNR, CDR2 FQNEAQ (reference sequence). With 8 bases removed from V and 6 bases from J, the gap between germline ends came to 13 bases. The CDR3 spells CASSVRENGYTF. The CDR3 bases are TGTGCCAGCTCCGTACGAGAGAATGGCTACACCTTC.

V gene TRBV20-1 combines with J gene TRBJ1-1; no clear D gene. With 4 bases removed from V and 1 base from J, the gap between germline ends came to 4 bases. This CDR3 has 11 residues. Per the germline V gene, CDR1 is DFQATT and CDR2 is SNEGSKA (reference sequence). The CDR3 DNA reads TGCAGTGCTACTTCGAACACTGAAGCTTTCTTT. It yields the protein CSATSNTEAFF.

This clone has only one observation. This chain links TRBV10-2 with TRBJ2-1; unclear D gene. V lost 6 bases and J lost 0, with 9 bases in between. The CDR3 loop spans 14 amino acids. The V gene's germline CDR1 is WSHSY and CDR2 SAAADI. In DNA, the CDR3 is TGCGCCAGCAGCGCGCTAAGCTCCTACAATGAGCAGTTCTTC. Its translation: CASSALSSYNEQFF.

V is TRBV18 and J is TRBJ1-1; 7 bases are a match to TRBD1. CDR3 length: 15 amino acids. The V and J ends lost 1 base and 4 bases, in that order; junction bases with no gene match: 6. Per the germline V gene, CDR1 is KGHSH and CDR2 is LQKENI. CDR3: CASSPRQGDGTEAFF. The CDR3 bases are TGTGCCAGCTCACCACGACAGGGTGACGGCACTGAAGCTTTCTTT.

CDR3 sequence: CAISEVEKSAVNTEAFF. For the CDR3, the DNA is TGTGCCATCAGTGAGGTGGAAAAGAGTGCGGTGAACACTGAAGCTTTCTTT. V gene TRBV10-3 combines with J gene TRBJ1-1; D gene uncertain. Germline V lookup: CDR1 ENHRY, CDR2 SYGVKD. CDR3 length: 17 amino acids. V gave up 2 bases and J gave up 0 bases, with 16 bases separating them.

The chain combines TRBV19 with TRBJ1-2; no definite D call. V was clipped by 6 bases and J by 6 bases, with 5 bases between them. CDR1 and CDR2 (germline): LNHDA, SQIVND (reference sequence). The CDR3 runs 10 residues. CDR3 DNA: TGTGCCAGTAGGAGGGATGGCTACACCTTC. As protein: CASRRDGYTF.

The chain carries TRBV29-1 and TRBJ2-1; no clear D gene. The germline V gene has CDR1 SQVTM and CDR2 ANQGSEA. Trimming removed 3 bases at V and 0 bases at J, with 6 bases between. This CDR3 contains 13 residues. CDR3 nucleotide sequence: TGCAGCGTTGATTGGCACTCCTACAATGAGCAGTTCTTC. Amino acid sequence: CSVDWHSYNEQFF.

V and J are TRBV19 and TRBJ2-6; TRBD1 matches 9 bases. From germline, CDR1 is LNHDA and CDR2 SQIVND (reference sequence). The CDR3 runs 16 residues. Trimming at V came to 7 bases and at J to 0 bases, leaving 4 bases not matched to a gene. CDR3 residues: CASKRQGVSGANVLTF. The DNA of the CDR3 is TGTGCCAGTAAGAGACAGGGGGTCTCTGGGGCCAACGTCCTGACTTTC. Looking up the rest from reference TRBV19 and TRBJ2-6 gives the full variable domain: DGGITQSPKYLFRKEGQNVTLSCEQNLNHDAMYWYRQDPGQGLRLIYYSQIVNDFQKGDIAEGYSVSREKKESFPLTVTSAQKNPTAFYLCASKRQGVSGANVLTFGAGSRLTVL.

The chain uses TRBV19 and TRBJ2-1, with 11 bases lining up with TRBD2. Germline values: CDR1 LNHDA, CDR2 SQIVND (reference sequence). Trimming removed 7 bases from V and 0 bases from J; junction bases left unmatched: 11. The CDR3 totals 18 residues. The CDR3 loop is CASTRGTSGVSSYNEQFF. The CDR3 DNA is TGTGCCAGTACGCGGGGGACTAGCGGTGTAAGCTCCTACAATGAGCAGTTCTTC.

The rearrangement joins TRBV10-3 to TRBJ2-7; a weak D match, TRBD1 (6 bases). The germline V gene encodes CDR1 ENHRY and CDR2 SYGVKD. Deletions cut 2 bases from V and 3 bases from J, with 8 bases between. The CDR3 consists of 13 residues. The CDR3 DNA is TGTGCCATCAGTGAGCCGGACAGCTACGAGCAGTACTTC. This codes for CAISEPDSYEQYF.

The CDR3 protein is CASSLAFRYSGANVLTF. The DNA for the CDR3 is TGTGCCAGCAGTTTAGCCTTCCGGTACTCTGGGGCCAACGTCCTGACTTTC. The chain joins TRBV27 to TRBJ2-6, with D hard to call. The CDR3 totals 17 residues. The germline gives CDR1 MNHEY, CDR2 SMNVEV (reference sequence). With 2 bases removed from V and 0 bases from J, the gap between germline ends came to 11 bases.

J is TRBJ2-3 and V is TRBV27, with 7 bases that match TRBD1. Trimming took 7 bases from V and 3 from J; bases not matched to a gene: 4. This CDR3 region has 13 residues. Germline-derived CDR1 and CDR2 are MNHEY and SMNVEV (reference sequence). In DNA form, the CDR3 reads TGTGCCAGCAAGAGACAGGGAACAGATACGCAGTATTTT. This sequence encodes CASKRQGTDTQYF.

The V call is TRBV9, the J call TRBJ2-3, with 12 bases matching TRBD2. The CDR3 has 17 amino acids. V lost 0 bases and J lost 6; bases outside the gene matches: 8. From germline, CDR1 is SGDLS and CDR2 YYNGEE. The CDR3 DNA sequence: TGTGCCAGCAGCGTAGGAGTACTAGCGGGAGGAGTGGATACGCAGTATTTT. Translated: CASSVGVLAGGVDTQYF.